The source of this T cell receptor (beta chain) is a study of T cells in women clearing cervical HPV infection. Across the whole study: Case blood drawn at lesion detection; control blood after infection cleared.

Trimming shortened V by 3 bases and J by 0 bases, and 12 bases separated the two germline ends. CDR3 length equals 15 residues. CDR1 and CDR2 (germline): KGHSH, LQKENI. Libraries were prepared by immunoSEQ multiplex PCR; TCRdb keeps only in-frame clonotypes and omits some of them. The listing contains about 30,000 clones. Regarding this clone: The read falls 3 residues short of the CDR3 end, and the missing part is taken from the germline J gene.

Prevalent HPV16 infections were excluded; only incident single HPV16 infections included. Source material: blood buffy coat. This chain links TRBV18 with TRBJ2-7, with a tentative D call TRBD1 (6 bases). This sequence was found in a woman aged 18 to 75 with a cervical HPV16 infection that either progressed to CIN3+ or cleared (not recorded which). Incomplete CDR3 DNA: TGTGCCAGCTCACCGAACAGGGTCAGCTCCTACGAG. Translating it yields CASSPNRVSSYE. The full CDR3 protein is CASSPNRVSSYEQYF. The full variable domain, rest sourced from reference TRBV18 and TRBJ2-7, is NAGVMQNPRHLVRRRGQEARLRCSPMKGHSHVYWYRQLPEEGLKFMVYLQKENIIDESGMPKERFSAEFPKEGPSILRIQQVVRGDSAAYFCASSPNRVSSYEQYFGPGTRLTVT.